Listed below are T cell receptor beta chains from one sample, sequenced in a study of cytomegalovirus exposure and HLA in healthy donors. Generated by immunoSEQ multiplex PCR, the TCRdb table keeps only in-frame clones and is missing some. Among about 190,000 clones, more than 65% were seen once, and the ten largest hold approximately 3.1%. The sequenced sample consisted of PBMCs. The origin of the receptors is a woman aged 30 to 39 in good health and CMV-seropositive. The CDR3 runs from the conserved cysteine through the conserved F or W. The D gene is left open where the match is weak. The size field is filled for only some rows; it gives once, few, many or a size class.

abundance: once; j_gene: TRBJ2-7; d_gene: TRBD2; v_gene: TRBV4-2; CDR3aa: CASSRTPGLAGVGFYEQYF; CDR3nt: TGTGCCAGCAGCCGAACTCCGGGACTAGCGGGAGTGGGTTTTTACGAGCAGTACTTC
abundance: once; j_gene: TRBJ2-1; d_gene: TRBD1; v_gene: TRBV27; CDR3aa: CASSFQGAESYNEQFF; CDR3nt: TGTGCCAGCAGCTTTCAGGGGGCGGAGTCCTACAATGAGCAGTTCTTC
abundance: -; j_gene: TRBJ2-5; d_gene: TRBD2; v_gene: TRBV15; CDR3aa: CATSRQGLAGSKETQYF; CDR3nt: TGTGCCACCAGCAGACAGGGACTAGCGGGCTCCAAAGAGACCCAGTACTTC
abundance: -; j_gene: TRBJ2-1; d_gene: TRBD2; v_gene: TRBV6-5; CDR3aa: CASSGLAGGGEQFF; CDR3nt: TGTGCCAGCAGTGGACTAGCGGGAGGTGGGGAGCAGTTCTTC
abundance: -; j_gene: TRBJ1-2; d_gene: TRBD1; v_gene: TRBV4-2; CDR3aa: CASSHIPGQGGYGYTF; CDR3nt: TGTGCCAGCAGCCATATTCCGGGACAGGGGGGCTATGGCTACACCTTC
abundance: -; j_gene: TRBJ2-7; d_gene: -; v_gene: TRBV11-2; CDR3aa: CASSPQGKYEQYF; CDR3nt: TGTGCCAGCAGCCCGCAGGGAAAGTACGAGCAGTACTTC
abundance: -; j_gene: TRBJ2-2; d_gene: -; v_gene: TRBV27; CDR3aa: CASSFSLNTGELFF; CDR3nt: TGTGCCAGCAGTTTTAGCCTTAACACCGGGGAGCTGTTTTTT
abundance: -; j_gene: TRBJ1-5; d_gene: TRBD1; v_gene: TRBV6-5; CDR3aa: CASSADRGPNQPQHF; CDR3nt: TGTGCCAGCAGTGCGGACAGGGGGCCCAATCAGCCCCAGCATTTT
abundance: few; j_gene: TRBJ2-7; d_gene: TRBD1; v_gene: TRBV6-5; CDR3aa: CASSHPTGGTYEQYF; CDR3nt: TGTGCCAGCAGTCACCCGACAGGGGGGACCTACGAGCAGTACTTC
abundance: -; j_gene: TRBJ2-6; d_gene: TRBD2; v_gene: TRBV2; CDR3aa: CASKGLAGGTGANVLTF; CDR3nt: TGTGCCAGCAAGGGACTAGCGGGAGGAACTGGGGCCAACGTCCTGACTTTC
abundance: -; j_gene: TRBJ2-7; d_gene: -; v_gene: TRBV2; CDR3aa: CASSEEGFSYEQYF; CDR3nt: TGTGCCAGCAGTGAGGAGGGATTCTCCTACGAGCAGTACTTC
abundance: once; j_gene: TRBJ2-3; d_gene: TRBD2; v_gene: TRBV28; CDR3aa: CASSSGLAGAQTQYF; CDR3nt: TGTGCCAGCAGTTCCGGACTAGCGGGAGCACAGACGCAGTATTTT
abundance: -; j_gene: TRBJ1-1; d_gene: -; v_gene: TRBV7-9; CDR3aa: CASSPTPNTEAFF; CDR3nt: TGTGCCAGCAGCCCGACACCGAACACTGAAGCTTTCTTT
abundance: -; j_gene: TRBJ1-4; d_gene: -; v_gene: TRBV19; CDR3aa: CASSISGQNNEKLFF; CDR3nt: TGTGCCAGTAGTATTTCAGGACAAAATAATGAAAAACTGTTTTTT
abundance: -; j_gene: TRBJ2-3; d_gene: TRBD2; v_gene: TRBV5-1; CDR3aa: CASSPGLAGGRTSTDTQYF; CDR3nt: TGCGCCAGCAGCCCGGGACTAGCGGGAGGCCGGACTAGCACAGATACGCAGTATTTT
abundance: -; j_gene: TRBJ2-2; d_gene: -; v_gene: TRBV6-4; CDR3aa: CASSPVSNTGELFF; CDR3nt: TGTGCCAGCAGTCCGGTCTCGAACACCGGGGAGCTGTTTTTT
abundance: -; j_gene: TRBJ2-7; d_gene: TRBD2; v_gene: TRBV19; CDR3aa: CASSTSGRVIEQYF; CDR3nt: TGTGCCAGTAGTACGAGCGGGAGGGTAATCGAGCAGTACTTC
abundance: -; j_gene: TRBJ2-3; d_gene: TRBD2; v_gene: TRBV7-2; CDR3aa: CASSFRAGGRADTQYF; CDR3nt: TGTGCCAGCAGCTTTAGGGCGGGAGGGAGAGCAGATACGCAGTATTTT
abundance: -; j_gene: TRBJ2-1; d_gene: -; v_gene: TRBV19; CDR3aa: CASSTPGLPLNEQFF; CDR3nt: TGTGCCAGTAGTACGCCGGGACTTCCCCTAAATGAGCAGTTCTTC
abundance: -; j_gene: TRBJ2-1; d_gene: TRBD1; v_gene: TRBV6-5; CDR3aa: CASSYSPGQGVNEQFF; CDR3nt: TGTGCCAGCAGTTACTCGCCGGGACAGGGGGTCAATGAGCAGTTCTTC
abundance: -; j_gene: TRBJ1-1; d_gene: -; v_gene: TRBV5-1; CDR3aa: CASSPGQRNTEAFF; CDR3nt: TGCGCCAGCAGCCCAGGACAGCGGAACACTGAAGCTTTCTTT
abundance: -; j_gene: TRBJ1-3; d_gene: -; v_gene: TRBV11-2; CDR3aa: CASSPDFQGASGNTIYF; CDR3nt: TGTGCCAGCAGCCCAGACTTCCAGGGTGCTTCTGGAAACACCATATATTTT
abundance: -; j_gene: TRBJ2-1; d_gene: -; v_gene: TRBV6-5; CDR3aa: CASSYKLAEQNEQFF; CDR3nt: TGTGCCAGCAGTTATAAACTAGCAGAGCAAAATGAGCAGTTCTTC
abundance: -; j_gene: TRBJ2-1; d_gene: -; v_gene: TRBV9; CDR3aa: CASSVAPSEVGEQFF; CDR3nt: TGTGCCAGCAGCGTAGCTCCCTCTGAGGTGGGTGAGCAGTTCTTC
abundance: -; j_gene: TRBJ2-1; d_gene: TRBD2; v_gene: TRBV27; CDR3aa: CASIGLAGGNEQFF; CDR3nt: TGTGCCAGCATAGGACTAGCGGGGGGCAATGAGCAGTTCTTC
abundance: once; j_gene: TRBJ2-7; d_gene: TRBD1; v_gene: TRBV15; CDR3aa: CATSIGRGQGEWGEQYF; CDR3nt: TGTGCCACCAGCATCGGCAGAGGACAGGGGGAATGGGGCGAGCAGTACTTC
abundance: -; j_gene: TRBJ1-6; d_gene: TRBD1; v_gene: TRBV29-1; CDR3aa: CSVKDRGLSPLHF; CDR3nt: TGCAGCGTTAAGGACAGGGGGCTTTCACCCCTCCACTTT
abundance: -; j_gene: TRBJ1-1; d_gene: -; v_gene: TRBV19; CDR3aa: CASSILRGRMENTEAFF; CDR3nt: TGTGCCAGTAGTATTTTGCGGGGGCGCATGGAGAACACTGAAGCTTTCTTT
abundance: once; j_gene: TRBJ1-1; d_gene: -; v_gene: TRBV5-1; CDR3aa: CASSTVKGTEAFF; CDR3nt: TGCGCCAGCAGCACAGTTAAGGGGACTGAAGCTTTCTTT
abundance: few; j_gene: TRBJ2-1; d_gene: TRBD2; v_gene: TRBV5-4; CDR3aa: CASRLAENNEQFF; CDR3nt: TGTGCCAGTAGACTAGCGGAGAACAATGAGCAGTTCTTC
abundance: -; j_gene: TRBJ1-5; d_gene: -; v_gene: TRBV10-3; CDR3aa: CAISLEGGNQPQHF; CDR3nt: TGTGCCATCAGCCTTGAGGGGGGCAATCAGCCCCAGCATTTT
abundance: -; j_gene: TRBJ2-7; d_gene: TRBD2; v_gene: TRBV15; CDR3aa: CATSRSGGSYEQYF; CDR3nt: TGTGCCACCAGCCGGAGCGGGGGCTCCTACGAGCAGTACTTC
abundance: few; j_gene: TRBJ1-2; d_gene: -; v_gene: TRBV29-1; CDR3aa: CSAVEARGYTF; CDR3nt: TGCAGCGCAGTCGAGGCTCGGGGCTACACCTTC